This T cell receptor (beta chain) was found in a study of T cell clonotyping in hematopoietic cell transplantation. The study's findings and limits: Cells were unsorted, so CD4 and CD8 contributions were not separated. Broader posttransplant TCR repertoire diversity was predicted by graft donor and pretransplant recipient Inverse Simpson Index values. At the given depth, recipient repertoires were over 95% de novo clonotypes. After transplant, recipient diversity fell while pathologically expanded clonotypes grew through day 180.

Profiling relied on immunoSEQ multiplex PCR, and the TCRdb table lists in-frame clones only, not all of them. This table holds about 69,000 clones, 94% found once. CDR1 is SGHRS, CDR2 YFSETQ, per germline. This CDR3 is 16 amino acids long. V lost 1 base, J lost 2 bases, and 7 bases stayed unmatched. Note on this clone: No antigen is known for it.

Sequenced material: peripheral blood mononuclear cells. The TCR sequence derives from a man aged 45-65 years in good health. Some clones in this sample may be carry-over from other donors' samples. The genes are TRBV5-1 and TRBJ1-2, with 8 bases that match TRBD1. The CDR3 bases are TGCGCCAGCAGCTTGACTAAGGACAGGGCAAACTATGGCTACACCTTC. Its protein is CASSLTKDRANYGYTF.